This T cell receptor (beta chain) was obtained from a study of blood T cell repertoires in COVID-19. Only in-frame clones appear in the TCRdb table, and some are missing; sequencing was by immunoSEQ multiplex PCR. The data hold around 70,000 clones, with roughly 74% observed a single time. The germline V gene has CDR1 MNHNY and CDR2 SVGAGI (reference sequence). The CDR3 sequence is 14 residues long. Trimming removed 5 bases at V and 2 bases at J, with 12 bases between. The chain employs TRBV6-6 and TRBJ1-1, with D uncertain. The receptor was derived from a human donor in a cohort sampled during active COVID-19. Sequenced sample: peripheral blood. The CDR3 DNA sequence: TGTGCCAGCAGTCGCGGCGGCCAAAACACTGAAGCTTTCTTT. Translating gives CASSRGGQNTEAFF.